This T cell receptor beta chain came from a study of cytomegalovirus exposure and HLA in healthy donors. The CDR3 has 14 amino acids. V was pared by 4 bases and J by 3 bases, with 12 bases between. Per the germline V gene, CDR1 is SGDLS and CDR2 is YYNGEE. This clone was detected a few times. In the PCR, 60 Vbeta and 13 Jbeta primers were used. Generated by immunoSEQ multiplex PCR, the TCRdb table keeps only in-frame clones and is missing some. The data hold approximately 240,000 clones, with 70% to 80% observed a single time. The source is a woman aged 60 to 75 in good health and CMV-seropositive. Sequencing was done on a sample of PBMCs. The chain combines TRBV9 with TRBJ2-3; perhaps TRBD1 as D (6 bases). CDR3 nucleotides: TGTGCCAGCAGCCCCTCAGGACAGACAGATACGCAGTATTTT. It is translated as CASSPSGQTDTQYF.